The clone carrying this T cell receptor (beta chain) was detected a few times. With V trimmed by 4 bases and J by 3 bases, 8 bases remained unmatched. This CDR3 contains 15 residues. Per the germline V gene, CDR1 is SQVTM and CDR2 is ANQGSEA. This entry is derived from a study of control samples from healthy donors and cancer patients. TCRdb's table, derived via immunoSEQ multiplex PCR, lists solely in-frame clones and lacks some. Of about 250,000 clones in the sample, approximately 80% are singletons; the top ten hold 10% to 15%. Sequenced sample: PBMCs. The J gene is TRBJ1-5, the V gene TRBV29-1; 8 bases are shared with TRBD1. This clonotype was obtained from a woman aged 55-69 years with lung cancer. The DNA of the CDR3 is TGCAGCGTTGCTGCCGGGACAGGCTACAATCAGCCCCAGCATTTT. This translates into CSVAAGTGYNQPQHF. The whole variable domain, remainder taken from reference TRBV29-1 and TRBJ1-5, is SAVISQKPSRDICQRGTSLTIQCQVDSQVTMMFWYRQQPGQSLTLIATANQGSEATYESGFVIDKFPISRPNLTFSTLTVSNMSPEDSSIYLCSVAAGTGYNQPQHFGDGTRLSIL.